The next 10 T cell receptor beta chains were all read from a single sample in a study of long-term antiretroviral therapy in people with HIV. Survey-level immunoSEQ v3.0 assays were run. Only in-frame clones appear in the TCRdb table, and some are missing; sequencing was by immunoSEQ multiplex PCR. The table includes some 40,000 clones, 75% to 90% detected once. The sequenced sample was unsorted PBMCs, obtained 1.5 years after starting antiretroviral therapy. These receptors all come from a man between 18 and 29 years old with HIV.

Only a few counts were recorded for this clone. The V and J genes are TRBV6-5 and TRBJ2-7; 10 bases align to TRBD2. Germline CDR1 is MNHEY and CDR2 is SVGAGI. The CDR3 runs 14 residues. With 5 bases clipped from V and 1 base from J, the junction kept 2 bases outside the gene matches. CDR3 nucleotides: TGTGCCAGCAGTCCACTAGCGGGGTCCTACGAGCAGTACTTC. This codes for CASSPLAGSYEQYF.

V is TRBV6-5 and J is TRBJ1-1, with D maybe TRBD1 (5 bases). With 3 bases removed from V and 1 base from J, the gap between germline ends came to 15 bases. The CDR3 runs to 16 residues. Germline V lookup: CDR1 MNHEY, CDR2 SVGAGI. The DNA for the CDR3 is TGTGCCAGCAGTTATTTTTACCGTGGGGGGAACACTGAAGCTTTCTTT. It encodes CASSYFYRGGNTEAFF.

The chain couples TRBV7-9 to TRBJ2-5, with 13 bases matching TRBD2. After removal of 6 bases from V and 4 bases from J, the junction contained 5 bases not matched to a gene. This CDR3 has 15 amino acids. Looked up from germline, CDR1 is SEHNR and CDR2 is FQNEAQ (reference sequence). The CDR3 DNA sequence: TGTGCCAGCAGTCGGGGACTAGCGGGAAGAGAGACCCAGTACTTC. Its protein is CASSRGLAGRETQYF.

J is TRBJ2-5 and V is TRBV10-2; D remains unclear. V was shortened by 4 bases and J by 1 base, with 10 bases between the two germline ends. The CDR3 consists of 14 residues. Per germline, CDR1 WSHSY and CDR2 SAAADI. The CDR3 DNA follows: TGCGCCAGCAGTGGGCCCCCTATCCAAGAGACCCAGTACTTC. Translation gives CASSGPPIQETQYF.

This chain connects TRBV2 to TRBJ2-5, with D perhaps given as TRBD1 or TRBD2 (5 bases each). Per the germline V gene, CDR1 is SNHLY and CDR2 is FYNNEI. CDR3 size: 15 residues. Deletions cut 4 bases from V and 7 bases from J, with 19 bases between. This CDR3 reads CASSGDRARGGTQYF. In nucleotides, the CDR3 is TGTGCCAGCAGTGGCGACAGAGCCCGGGGTGGGACCCAGTACTTC.

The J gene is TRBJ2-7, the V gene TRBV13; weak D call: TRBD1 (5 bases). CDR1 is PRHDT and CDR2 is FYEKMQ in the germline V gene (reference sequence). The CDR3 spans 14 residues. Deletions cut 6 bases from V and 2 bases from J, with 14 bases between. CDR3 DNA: TGTGCCAGCAGTCTAGGGGCCACGCCCTACGAGCAGTACTTC. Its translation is CASSLGATPYEQYF.

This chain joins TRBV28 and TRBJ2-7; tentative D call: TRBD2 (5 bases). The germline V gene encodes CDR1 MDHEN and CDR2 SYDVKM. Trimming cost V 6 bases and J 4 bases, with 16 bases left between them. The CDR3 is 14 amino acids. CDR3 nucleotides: TGTGCCAGCAGCCCCCGAGGGCAGACTTACGAGCAGTACTTC. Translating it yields CASSPRGQTYEQYF.

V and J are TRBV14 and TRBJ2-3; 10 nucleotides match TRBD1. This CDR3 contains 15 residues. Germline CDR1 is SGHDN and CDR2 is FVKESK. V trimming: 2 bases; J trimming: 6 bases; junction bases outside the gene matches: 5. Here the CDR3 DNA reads TGTGCCAGCAGCCAACTGACAGGGGGCCGGGATACGCAGTATTTT. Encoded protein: CASSQLTGGRDTQYF.

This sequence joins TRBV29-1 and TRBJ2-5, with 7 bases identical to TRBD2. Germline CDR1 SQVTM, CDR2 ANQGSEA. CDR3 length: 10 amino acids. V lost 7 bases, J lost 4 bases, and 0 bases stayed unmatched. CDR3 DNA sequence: TGCAGCGGGGGGGGAGAGACCCAGTACTTC. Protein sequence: CSGGGETQYF. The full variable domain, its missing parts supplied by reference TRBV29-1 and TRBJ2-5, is SAVISQKPSRDICQRGTSLTIQCQVDSQVTMMFWYRQQPGQSLTLIATANQGSEATYESGFVIDKFPISRPNLTFSTLTVSNMSPEDSSIYLCSGGGETQYFGPGTRLLVL.

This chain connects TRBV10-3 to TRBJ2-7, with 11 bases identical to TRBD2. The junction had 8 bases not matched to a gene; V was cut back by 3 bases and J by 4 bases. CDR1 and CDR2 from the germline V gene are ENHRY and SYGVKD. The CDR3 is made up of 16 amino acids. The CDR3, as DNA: TGTGCCATCAGTGAACTAGCGGGAGAACTACCTTACGAGCAGTACTTC. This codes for CAISELAGELPYEQYF.